A single sample is the source of the 3 T cell receptor beta chains below, sequenced in a study of cytotoxic CD8 clonotypes in ibrutinib-treated CLL. Sequencing was performed with immunoSEQ multiplex PCR; in TCRdb, only in-frame clones are kept and a portion is missing. This sample has 130,000 or so clones; 70% to 85% occur once, and the top ten carry 28%. The sequences come from PBMCs, collected after 12 months of ibrutinib treatment. These receptors all stem from a human donor with chronic lymphocytic leukemia.

This clone was seen a single time. The chain employs TRBV5-1 and TRBJ1-2; weak D call: TRBD1 (5 bases). This CDR3 region has 13 residues. Germline CDR1 SGHRS, CDR2 YFSETQ. The germline V and J ends were trimmed by 5 bases and 4 bases, with 12 bases remaining between them. The CDR3 DNA reads TGCGCCAGCAGTTTGACAGAGTCCTATGGCTACACCTTC. Protein sequence: CASSLTESYGYTF.

CDR3 in amino acids: CASSLGHPNTEAFF. CDR3 sequence (DNA): TGTGCCAGCAGCTTAGGACACCCGAACACTGAAGCTTTCTTT. V usage is TRBV7-3 and J usage is TRBJ1-1, with a tentative D call TRBD1 (5 bases). V was clipped by 2 bases and J by 1 base, with 8 bases between them. Germline CDR1 reads SGHTA; CDR2 reads FQGTGA. This CDR3 contains 14 residues.

Turning to this clone: In the same sample, other DNA sequences code for this CDR3. This chain links TRBV19 with TRBJ2-7; 9 bases fit TRBD1. Germline values: CDR1 LNHDA, CDR2 SQIVND (reference sequence). With 3 bases clipped from V and 4 bases from J, the junction kept 1 base outside the gene matches. The CDR3 covers 13 residues. The CDR3 protein is CASSMGQGYEQYF. The CDR3 DNA sequence: TGTGCCAGTAGTATGGGACAGGGATACGAGCAGTACTTC.